These 21 T cell receptor beta chains share one sample of origin, sequenced in a study of blood T cell repertoires in COVID-19. Profiled with immunoSEQ multiplex PCR; TCRdb holds only in-frame clones, not every one. This table has about 270,000 clones, about 87% appearing once. Sequencing was done on a sample of peripheral blood. These receptors were taken from a woman between 50 and 59 years old with acute or convalescent COVID-19.

This rearrangement joins TRBV27 to TRBJ1-1, with D possibly matching TRBD1 (5 bases). Trimming took 5 bases from V and 4 from J, leaving 14 bases between them. The CDR3 length is 14 residues. CDR1 is MNHEY and CDR2 is SMNVEV in the germline V gene (reference sequence). The CDR3 DNA reads as TGTGCCAGCAGTGCCCGCAGGGAGGGCACTGAAGCTTTCTTT. This translates into CASSARREGTEAFF.

The rearrangement joins TRBV2 to TRBJ2-3; TRBD2 matches at 15 bases. Germline V gene lookup returns CDR1 SNHLY and CDR2 FYNNEI. The CDR3 is 18 residues long. V shed 6 bases and J 1 base; nucleotides not matched to a gene: 8. The CDR3 bases are TGTGCCAGCAGAGGACTAGCGGGAGGGCAGGTCGGCACAGATACGCAGTATTTT. Encoded protein: CASRGLAGGQVGTDTQYF.

The chain links TRBV6-1 to TRBJ1-2; no firm D call. The CDR3 loop spans 12 amino acids. V shed 0 bases and J shed 6 bases, with 5 bases lying between them. Germline CDR1 is MNHNS and CDR2 is SASEGT. CDR3 sequence: CASSEAGHGYTF. The CDR3 nucleotides read TGTGCCAGCAGTGAAGCTGGGCATGGCTACACCTTC.

This clone has a handful of counts. CDR3 nucleotide sequence: TGCGCCAGCAGCTTGGGACGGGAAACCTCCTACGAGCAGTACTTC. Protein: CASSLGRETSYEQYF. The rearrangement joins TRBV5-1 to TRBJ2-7; D is possibly TRBD2 (5 bases). CDR1 and CDR2 (germline): SGHRS, YFSETQ. With 0 bases removed from V and 0 bases from J, the gap between germline ends came to 10 bases. The CDR3 totals 15 residues. Variable domain in full (rest from reference TRBV5-1 and TRBJ2-7): KAGVTQTPRYLIKTRGQQVTLSCSPISGHRSVSWYQQTPGQGLQFLFEYFSETQRNKGNFPGRFSGRQFSNSRSEMNVSTLELGDSALYLCASSLGRETSYEQYFGPGTRLTVT.

V is TRBV24-1 and J is TRBJ2-1; maybe TRBD1 (6 bases). V dropped 7 bases and J dropped 2 bases, with 11 bases sitting between them. The CDR3 has 14 amino acids. The germline V gene encodes CDR1 KGHDR and CDR2 SFDVKD. CDR3 amino acids: CATSPDRTYNEQFF. The CDR3, as DNA: TGTGCCACCAGCCCTGACAGGACCTACAATGAGCAGTTCTTC.

The rearrangement links TRBV6-5 to TRBJ2-1; 14 bases map to TRBD2. V shed 5 bases, J shed 10 bases, and the junction held 4 bases outside the gene matches. The germline V gene has CDR1 MNHEY and CDR2 SVGAGI. The CDR3 has 14 residues. CDR3 amino acids: CASSQGLAGEEQFF. The CDR3 DNA reads as TGTGCCAGCAGTCAGGGACTAGCGGGAGAAGAGCAGTTCTTC.

This clone was seen once. This chain's CDR3 is CASSLYRTGGTEAFF. The CDR3 DNA reads TGCGCCAGCAGCTTATATAGGACAGGGGGGACTGAAGCTTTCTTT. The chain couples TRBV5-1 to TRBJ1-1, with 10 nucleotides matching TRBD1. CDR1 SGHRS and CDR2 YFSETQ come from the germline V gene. CDR3 size: 15 residues. V was clipped by 2 bases and J by 5 bases; unmatched bases: 6. The whole variable domain, filled in from reference TRBV5-1 and TRBJ1-1, reads KAGVTQTPRYLIKTRGQQVTLSCSPISGHRSVSWYQQTPGQGLQFLFEYFSETQRNKGNFPGRFSGRQFSNSRSEMNVSTLELGDSALYLCASSLYRTGGTEAFFGQGTRLTVV.

The chain employs TRBV9 and TRBJ2-7; tentative D call: TRBD1 (5 bases). The V gene lost 0 bases and the J gene lost 0 bases, with 10 bases spanning the gap. The germline gives CDR1 SGDLS, CDR2 YYNGEE. The CDR3 extends over 15 amino acids. CDR3 residues: CASSVGPRASYEQYF. CDR3 sequence (DNA): TGTGCCAGCAGCGTAGGGCCCAGGGCCTCCTACGAGCAGTACTTC.

CDR3 region: CASSPGQGSYEQYF. DNA for the CDR3: TGTGCCAGCAGTCCGGGACAGGGGTCCTACGAGCAGTACTTC. V and J are TRBV6-5 and TRBJ2-7; TRBD1 matches at 10 bases. V dropped 5 bases and J dropped 1; count of bases not matched to a gene: 2. Germline CDR1 is MNHEY and CDR2 is SVGAGI. This CDR3 has 14 residues.

J is TRBJ1-1 and V is TRBV4-3; no firm D call. The germline V gene encodes CDR1 LGHNA and CDR2 YSLEER. This CDR3 is 15 amino acids long. Trimming removed 1 base at V and 1 base at J, with 10 bases between. CDR3 nucleotides: TGCGCCAGCAGCCAAGTATTCGGTACGAACACTGAAGCTTTCTTT. Its translation: CASSQVFGTNTEAFF.

V usage is TRBV6-2 or TRBV6-3 and J usage is TRBJ2-1; no clear D gene. The CDR3 has 13 amino acids. V was cut by 4 bases and J by 7 bases, with 11 bases left in between. Germline V lookup: CDR1 MNHEY, CDR2 SVGEGT. The CDR3 loop reads CASSSLTRNEQFF. The CDR3 nucleotides are TGTGCCAGCAGTTCGTTGACTCGTAATGAGCAGTTCTTC.

The V call is TRBV5-4, the J call TRBJ2-3, with TRBD2 identical over 10 bases. V was clipped by 3 bases and J by 6 bases; unmatched bases: 7. CDR1 SGHNT and CDR2 YYREEE come from the germline V gene (reference sequence). This CDR3 spans 15 amino acids. The CDR3 is CASSSPLAGADTQYF. CDR3 sequence (DNA): TGTGCCAGCAGCTCACCTCTAGCGGGAGCCGATACGCAGTATTTT.

The CDR3 nucleotides are TGTGCCAGCAGTCGAACTCAGGACAGGTTGAGCGGTGGCTACACCTTC. Its protein product is CASSRTQDRLSGGYTF. V usage is TRBV11-2 and J usage is TRBJ1-2; 7 nucleotides match TRBD1. The CDR3 runs 16 residues. Germline V CDR1 and CDR2: SGHAT, FQNNGV. V lost 6 bases to trimming and J lost 7 bases; unmatched junction nucleotides: 17.

V and J are TRBV7-9 and TRBJ1-4; 9 nucleotides match TRBD1. CDR1 and CDR2 (germline): SEHNR, FQNEAQ (reference sequence). CDR3 size: 18 residues. The V and J ends lost 7 bases and 8 bases, in that order; junction bases with no gene match: 20. As DNA, the CDR3 is TGTGCCAGCATCTCGATGGGACAGGGTCCCTTAGTAGAGGAAAAACTGTTTTTT. This translates into CASISMGQGPLVEEKLFF.

This chain uses TRBV7-2 with TRBJ2-3, with 8 positions matching TRBD1. The length of the CDR3 is 14 residues. Losses at the gene ends were 4 bases for V and 3 bases for J; bases not matched to a gene: 3. Germline values: CDR1 SGHTA, CDR2 FQGNSA. The chain's CDR3 is CASSSDRVTDTQYF. The CDR3 DNA sequence: TGTGCCAGCAGCTCGGACAGGGTAACAGATACGCAGTATTTT.

As for this clone: Other DNA sequences in this specimen translate into the identical CDR3. The CDR3 reads CAWRTVGNTIYF. CDR3 nucleotide sequence: TGTGCCTGGAGGACAGTGGGAAACACCATATATTTT. The V and J genes are TRBV30 and TRBJ1-3; D may be TRBD1 (5 bases). CDR1 and CDR2 (germline): GTSNPN, SVGIG (reference sequence). This CDR3 comprises 12 residues. Trimming stripped 3 bases from V and 4 bases from J, with 7 bases between.

This chain connects TRBV10-3 to TRBJ1-1; 9 bases match TRBD1. The V gene end was trimmed by 6 bases and the J gene end by 1 base; junction bases not matched to a gene: 6. The V gene's germline CDR1 is ENHRY and CDR2 SYGVKD. The CDR3 length is 15 residues. This CDR3 reads CAIRGQGRENTEAFF. The CDR3 bases are TGTGCCATCAGAGGACAGGGGAGGGAGAACACTGAAGCTTTCTTT.

This clone was counted only a few times. The chain combines TRBV6-6 with TRBJ2-7; 10 nucleotides align to TRBD2. From germline, CDR1 is MNHNY and CDR2 SVGAGI (reference sequence). This CDR3 spans 16 amino acids. J lost 3 bases, V lost 3 bases, and 8 bases had no gene match. This CDR3 reads CASSYSVLAGVYEQYF. CDR3 nucleotide sequence: TGTGCCAGCAGTTATAGCGTTCTAGCGGGGGTCTACGAGCAGTACTTC.

The rearrangement links TRBV5-1 to TRBJ2-7; 9 positions match TRBD2. This CDR3 comprises 16 residues. V shed 4 bases and J 0 bases; nucleotides not matched to a gene: 8. Germline lookup yields CDR1 SGHRS and CDR2 YFSETQ. In nucleotides, the CDR3 is TGCGCCAGCAGCAGCATGAAGGGACTAGCCTCCTACGAGCAGTACTTC. Its translation is CASSSMKGLASYEQYF.

The chain joins TRBV28 to TRBJ1-1; 11 bases line up with TRBD1. Looked up from germline, CDR1 is MDHEN and CDR2 is SYDVKM. This CDR3 has 17 residues. V lost 1 base, J lost 1 base, and 5 bases stayed unmatched. CDR3 sequence (DNA): TGTGCCAGCAGTTTATTGGGGACAGGGGGGCCGAACACTGAAGCTTTCTTT. Translation gives CASSLLGTGGPNTEAFF. Complete variable domain (other parts from reference TRBV28 and TRBJ1-1): DVKVTQSSRYLVKRTGEKVFLECVQDMDHENMFWYRQDPGLGLRLIYFSYDVKMKEKGDIPEGYSVSREKKERFSLILESASTNQTSMYLCASSLLGTGGPNTEAFFGQGTRLTVV.

V gene TRBV14 combines with J gene TRBJ1-4; tentative D call: TRBD1 (5 bases). This CDR3 is 18 amino acids long. Germline CDR1 reads SGHDN; CDR2 reads FVKESK. V lost 4 bases and J lost 0, with 18 bases in between. The CDR3 DNA reads TGTGCCAGCAGCCCAGAAAAGTGGGGCAGTACAACTAATGAAAAACTGTTTTTT. Protein: CASSPEKWGSTTNEKLFF.